This TCR beta chain was observed in a study of blood T cell repertoires in COVID-19. After removal of 6 bases from V and 4 bases from J, the junction contained 2 bases not matched to a gene. Germline V gene lookup returns CDR1 MNHNY and CDR2 SVGAGI (reference sequence). The CDR3 has 12 residues. The assay was immunoSEQ multiplex PCR, and TCRdb's table has in-frame clones only and misses some. This sample has 250,000 to 350,000 clones; about 90% occur once, and the top ten carry around 2.2%. This clonotype was obtained from a woman aged 45 to 65 who had recovered from COVID-19. The source material was peripheral blood. J is TRBJ1-2 and V is TRBV6-6, with 7 positions matching TRBD1. CDR3 loop: CASRQGTYGYTF. DNA for the CDR3: TGTGCCAGCAGACAGGGGACCTATGGCTACACCTTC.